The text below deals with one TCR beta chain. Its cognate antigen is unknown. The data derive from a study of T cells expressing NK-cell markers. Background on the study: Sorted T-cell subsets CD3+CD56+NKG2C+, CD3+CD56+NKG2C- and CD3+CD56-NKG2C+ were TCR beta-sequenced. The study's findings and limits: CD8+ T cells in more than five donors included dominant NKG2C+ clonotypes at 1.0-7.0%. Specificity for HCMV among expanded NKG2C+ T cell clones was not established.

The CDR3 is made up of 16 amino acids. In germline, CDR1 is SGHAT, CDR2 FQNNGV. One entry per CDR3 protein, without DNA, is what TCRdb gives after re-calling the 5' RACE reads. This sample's table has about 460,000 distinct CDR3 sequences. The V gene is TRBV11-2, the J gene TRBJ2-3; with no DNA, the TCRdb D assignment of TRBD1 cannot be verified. The sample was blood T cells: a sorted CD56 or NKG2C T cell subset, CD4+ or CD8+ T cells, or bulk PBMC T cells (not recorded which). This sequence originates from a woman in her 50s in good health. The CDR3: CASSKLMVGETDTQYF.